The 12 T cell receptor beta chains given below trace back to one sample, sequenced in a study of blood T cell repertoires in COVID-19. Libraries were prepared by immunoSEQ multiplex PCR; TCRdb keeps only in-frame clonotypes and omits some of them. Of hundreds of thousands of clones detected, about 82% appear once; the ten largest clones hold approximately 2.1%. The sequenced sample consisted of PBMCs or T cells enriched from blood (not recorded which). These receptors all come from a woman aged 45 to 65 who had recovered from COVID-19.

This rearrangement joins TRBV4-1 to TRBJ1-1, with TRBD1 matching 9 bases. The CDR3 sequence is 15 residues long. V gave up 2 bases and J gave up 3 bases; unmatched junction bases: 4. Germline lookup yields CDR1 MGHRA and CDR2 YSYEKL. The chain's CDR3 is CASSQHTGGYTEAFF. The DNA for the CDR3 is TGCGCCAGCAGCCAACATACAGGGGGCTACACTGAAGCTTTCTTT.

The J gene is TRBJ2-2, the V gene TRBV7-6, with TRBD2 as a possible D gene (7 bases). V lost 8 bases and J lost 6, with 19 bases in between. The CDR3 runs to 15 residues. In germline, CDR1 is SGHVS, CDR2 FNYEAQ. The CDR3, as DNA: TGTGCCAGCCGCCCCGGGGGGCTTAATTCCGGGGAGCTGTTTTTT. It specifies CASRPGGLNSGELFF. The entire variable domain, with the rest obtained from reference TRBV7-6 and TRBJ2-2, is as follows: GAGVSQSPRYKVTKRGQDVALRCDPISGHVSLYWYRQALGQGPEFLTYFNYEAQQDKSGLPNDRFSAERPEGSISTLTIQRTEQRDSAMYRCASRPGGLNSGELFFGEGSRLTVL.

The rearrangement links TRBV10-3 to TRBJ1-2; possible D gene TRBD1, 5 bases. This CDR3 has 14 residues. Germline V gene sequence: CDR1 ENHRY, CDR2 SYGVKD. V lost 6 bases to trimming and J lost 5 bases, with 16 bases between them. The CDR3 region has the DNA TGTGCCATCAGAAACCTACCTGACAGATATGGCTACACCTTC. As protein: CAIRNLPDRYGYTF.

J is TRBJ1-6 and V is TRBV6-2 or TRBV6-3, with D hard to call. The CDR3 contains 12 residues. V shed 4 bases and J shed 14 bases, with 12 bases lying between them. Per germline, CDR1 MNHEY and CDR2 SVGEGT. CDR3 sequence (DNA): TGTGCCAGCAGTTGGGCCGGAAAGGCCCTCCACTTT. Protein: CASSWAGKALHF.

The chain recombines TRBV6-5 with TRBJ2-2; no definite D call. The germline V and J ends were trimmed by 0 bases and 1 base, with 3 bases remaining between them. Looked up from germline, CDR1 is MNHEY and CDR2 is SVGAGI. The CDR3 loop spans 14 amino acids. In DNA, the CDR3 is TGTGCCAGCAGTTACTCTCGGAACACCGGGGAGCTGTTTTTT. This codes for CASSYSRNTGELFF.

CDR3 sequence reads: CAISESQGGNQPQHF. CDR3 bases: TGTGCCATCAGTGAGAGTCAAGGGGGTAATCAGCCCCAGCATTTT. V gene TRBV10-3 combines with J gene TRBJ1-5, with D tentatively TRBD1 (6 bases). This CDR3 contains 15 residues. Germline V gene lookup returns CDR1 ENHRY and CDR2 SYGVKD. Trimming took off 2 bases at V and 4 bases at J, with 12 bases between the two ends.

V is TRBV28 and J is TRBJ2-7; 10 bases are a match to TRBD1. Germline CDR1 is MDHEN and CDR2 is SYDVKM. The CDR3 consists of 16 residues. Trimming at V came to 2 bases and at J to 4 bases, leaving 8 bases not matched to a gene. The CDR3 here is CASSLQVWGQGYEQYF. CDR3 sequence (DNA): TGTGCCAGCAGTTTACAGGTCTGGGGACAGGGGTACGAGCAGTACTTC.

V usage is TRBV5-8 and J usage is TRBJ2-7, with 8 positions matching TRBD1. Germline CDR1 SGHTS, CDR2 YDEGEE. The CDR3 has 15 amino acids. V gave up 1 base and J gave up 0 bases; unmatched junction bases: 3. The CDR3 DNA reads as TGTGCCAGCAGCTTGTTAGGACAGGGCTCCTACGAGCAGTACTTC. Translated, it gives CASSLLGQGSYEQYF.

The J gene is TRBJ1-2, the V gene TRBV28, with 10 bases fitting TRBD1. The CDR3 totals 15 residues. The germline V gene encodes CDR1 MDHEN and CDR2 SYDVKM. With 3 bases clipped from V and 5 bases from J, the junction kept 6 bases outside the gene matches. DNA for the CDR3: TGTGCCAGCAGTTTCCCCCCGGGACAGGGGTATGGCTACACCTTC. Its translation is CASSFPPGQGYGYTF.

This chain connects TRBV28 to TRBJ1-2, with D uncertain. With 5 bases removed from V and 6 bases from J, the gap between germline ends came to 16 bases. In germline, CDR1 is MDHEN, CDR2 SYDVKM. The CDR3 covers 14 residues. The CDR3 reads CASSRYIGGNGYTF. The CDR3 DNA is TGTGCCAGCAGTAGATACATCGGCGGGAATGGCTACACCTTC.

The rearrangement joins TRBV15 to TRBJ2-6, with no clear D. The CDR3 has 16 amino acids. The V end was cut by 0 bases, the J end by 0 bases, with 6 bases between. The germline gives CDR1 LNHNV, CDR2 YYDKDF (reference sequence). This chain's CDR3 is CATSRDVYSGANVLTF. The DNA for the CDR3 is TGTGCCACCAGCAGAGACGTATACTCTGGGGCCAACGTCCTGACTTTC.

This clone was seen a handful of times. This chain joins TRBV19 and TRBJ1-1; 9 bases map to TRBD1. In germline, CDR1 is LNHDA, CDR2 SQIVND (reference sequence). Trimming at V came to 1 base and at J to 1 base, leaving 7 bases not matched to a gene. The CDR3 spans 17 residues. In DNA form, the CDR3 reads TGTGCCAGTAGTATAGTGTCCCGGACAGGGGAGAACACTGAAGCTTTCTTT. It specifies CASSIVSRTGENTEAFF.